These 12 T cell receptor beta chains share one sample of origin, sequenced in a study of blood T cell repertoires in COVID-19. Here immunoSEQ multiplex PCR was the method, and the copy in TCRdb shows in-frame clones only, minus some. The sample records almost 200,000 clones, roughly nine tenths being singletons. The sequenced material came from PBMCs or T cells enriched from blood (not recorded which). Source of these receptors: a woman aged 18-29 years who had recovered from COVID-19.

V gene TRBV28 combines with J gene TRBJ2-7, with 9 bases aligning to TRBD1. V shed 7 bases, J shed 2 bases, and the junction held 9 bases outside the gene matches. This CDR3 is 15 amino acids long. Germline V CDR1 and CDR2: MDHEN, SYDVKM. CDR3 coding DNA: TGTGCCAGCACTCTCCCGGGACAGGGAACCTACGAGCAGTACTTC. Residues: CASTLPGQGTYEQYF.

The rearrangement joins TRBV29-1 to TRBJ2-5; D not resolved. The CDR3 is made up of 13 amino acids. Germline CDR1 SQVTM, CDR2 ANQGSEA. V was cut by 6 bases and J by 5 bases, with 16 bases left in between. The CDR3 loop reads CSVRSNSAETQYF. DNA of the CDR3: TGCAGCGTCCGAAGTAATAGTGCGGAGACCCAGTACTTC.

A single count supports this clone. The chain has TRBV28 and TRBJ1-5; D gene unclear. V was pared by 6 bases and J by 0 bases, with 6 bases between. The CDR3 spans 13 residues. Per germline, CDR1 MDHEN and CDR2 SYDVKM. This CDR3 reads CASSYDSNQPQHF. CDR3 bases: TGTGCCAGCAGCTACGATAGCAATCAGCCCCAGCATTTT.

The rearrangement links TRBV19 to TRBJ1-4; 7 bases are a match to TRBD1. CDR3 length equals 18 residues. Germline lookup yields CDR1 LNHDA and CDR2 SQIVND (reference sequence). The J segment lost 1 base and the V segment lost 10 bases, leaving 18 bases of the junction unmatched. This chain's CDR3 is CANASRGLKMRTNEKLFF. In nucleotides, the CDR3 is TGTGCCAACGCGTCAAGGGGGCTCAAGATGAGAACTAATGAAAAACTGTTTTTT.

The genes are TRBV24-1 and TRBJ2-1; 7 positions agree with TRBD1. Germline V CDR1 and CDR2: KGHDR, SFDVKD. This CDR3 region has 14 residues. Losses at the gene ends were 4 bases for V and 6 bases for J; bases not matched to a gene: 5. CDR3: CATSDPHRGNEQFF. CDR3 nucleotides: TGTGCCACCAGTGACCCCCACAGGGGCAATGAGCAGTTCTTC.

The CDR3: CASRKPPHRFVYNEQFF. CDR3 sequence (DNA): TGTGCCAGCAGAAAGCCCCCCCACAGGTTCGTATACAATGAGCAGTTCTTC. The chain has TRBV28 and TRBJ2-1; tentatively, D is TRBD1 (5 bases). CDR1 is MDHEN and CDR2 is SYDVKM in the germline V gene. The CDR3 sequence is 17 residues long. Trimming shortened V by 6 bases and J by 4 bases, and 22 bases separated the two germline ends.

The rearrangement links TRBV5-4 to TRBJ2-3; 10 bases fit TRBD1. V dropped 5 bases and J dropped 4; count of bases not matched to a gene: 7. Looked up from germline, CDR1 is SGHNT and CDR2 is YYREEE (reference sequence). The CDR3 spans 15 residues. The CDR3, as DNA: TGTGCCAGCAGTTTGACAGGGGGCTTCGCAGATACGCAGTATTTT. Its protein product is CASSLTGGFADTQYF. The full variable domain, rest sourced from reference TRBV5-4 and TRBJ2-3, is ETGVTQSPTHLIKTRGQQVTLRCSSQSGHNTVSWYQQALGQGPQFIFQYYREEENGRGNFPPRFSGLQFPNYSSELNVNALELDDSALYLCASSLTGGFADTQYFGPGTRLTVL.

This clone has a single count. J is TRBJ1-2 and V is TRBV28, with D uncertain. Trimming removed 7 bases at V and 4 bases at J, with 10 bases between. From germline, CDR1 is MDHEN and CDR2 SYDVKM. The CDR3 spans 12 residues. The CDR3 is CASTGSIYGYTF. CDR3 sequence (DNA): TGTGCCAGCACCGGGTCAATCTATGGCTACACCTTC.

J is TRBJ2-1 and V is TRBV28; 9 nucleotides align to TRBD2. With V trimmed by 5 bases and J by 9 bases, 14 bases remained unmatched. Germline-derived CDR1 and CDR2 are MDHEN and SYDVKM. This CDR3 is 16 amino acids long. The DNA for the CDR3 is TGTGCCAGCAGTAAACAGACTAGCGGCTTTTTTTTTGAGCAGTTCTTC. Residues: CASSKQTSGFFFEQFF.

The chain joins TRBV9 to TRBJ2-2, with 8 bases that match TRBD1. CDR1 SGDLS and CDR2 YYNGEE come from the germline V gene. J gave up 8 bases and V 4 bases, and 13 bases lay outside the gene matches. This CDR3 is built from 16 residues. The CDR3 bases are TGTGCCAGCAGCAGTCGACAGGGGACGAGTTGGGGGGAGCTGTTTTTT. This gives the protein CASSSRQGTSWGELFF.

The chain employs TRBV29-1 and TRBJ2-1; TRBD1 agrees at 9 bases. The CDR3 length is 13 residues. The germline gives CDR1 SQVTM, CDR2 ANQGSEA. With V trimmed by 6 bases and J by 15 bases, 15 bases remained unmatched. This CDR3 reads CSVVPQGGTGSFF. DNA of the CDR3: TGCAGCGTCGTGCCCCAGGGGGGGACAGGGTCGTTCTTC.

This clone appeared a single time. The V call is TRBV18, the J call TRBJ1-1, with TRBD1 matching over 7 bases. Germline CDR1 KGHSH, CDR2 LQKENI. The CDR3 length is 14 residues. With 7 bases clipped from V and 0 bases from J, the junction kept 5 bases outside the gene matches. In DNA, the CDR3 is TGTGCCAGCTTCCCGGGACAGATGAACACTGAAGCTTTCTTT. This sequence encodes CASFPGQMNTEAFF.